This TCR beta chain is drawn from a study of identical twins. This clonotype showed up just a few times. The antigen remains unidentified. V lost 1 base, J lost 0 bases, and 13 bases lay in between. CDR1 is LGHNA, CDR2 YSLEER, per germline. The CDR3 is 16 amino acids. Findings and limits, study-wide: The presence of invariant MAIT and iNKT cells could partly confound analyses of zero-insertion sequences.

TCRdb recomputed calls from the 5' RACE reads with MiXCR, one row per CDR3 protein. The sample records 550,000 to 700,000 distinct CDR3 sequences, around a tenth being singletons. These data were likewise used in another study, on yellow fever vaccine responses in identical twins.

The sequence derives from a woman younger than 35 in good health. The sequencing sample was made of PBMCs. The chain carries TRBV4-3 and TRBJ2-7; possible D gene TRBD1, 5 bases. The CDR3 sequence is CASSQADSRDSYEQYF. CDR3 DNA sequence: TGCGCCAGCAGCCAAGCAGATAGCAGGGACTCCTACGAGCAGTACTTC.